The rows below give T cell receptor beta chains drawn from one sample of a study of T cell responses to AZD1222 COVID-19 vaccine. The assay was immunoSEQ multiplex PCR, and TCRdb's table has in-frame clones only and misses some. The table records approximately 100,000 clones, about 92% of them present only once. The source was peripheral blood, collected on day 0 of AZD1222 vaccination. These receptors all stem from an adult in good health. Each CDR3 is given with its conserved first and last residue. D genes are given only for firm matches. Some rows mark clone size as missing; the rest say once, few, many or name a class of expanded clone.

cdr3_aa,cdr3_nt,clone_size,d_call,cdr3_length,j_call,v_call
CAWRGQGADYGYTF,TGTGCCTGGAGGGGACAGGGGGCGGACTATGGCTACACCTTC,NA,TRBD1,14,TRBJ1-2,TRBV30
CASSLDRLEAFF,TGTGCCAGCAGCCTGGACAGGCTTGAAGCTTTCTTT,NA,TRBD1,12,TRBJ1-1,TRBV11-1
CASSLLSGGQETQYF,TGTGCCAGCAGCTTATTGTCAGGGGGACAAGAGACCCAGTACTTC,NA,TRBD1,15,TRBJ2-5,TRBV7-9
CASSLSGTVNGYTF,TGTGCCAGCAGTTTATCCGGGACAGTCAACGGCTACACCTTC,NA,TRBD1,14,TRBJ1-2,TRBV27
CAMNQGDTGELFF,TGTGCCATGAATCAGGGTGACACCGGGGAGCTGTTTTTT,once,NA,13,TRBJ2-2,TRBV19
CASSGTGGVQPQHF,TGTGCCAGTAGCGGGACAGGGGGCGTGCAGCCCCAGCATTTT,few,TRBD1,14,TRBJ1-5,TRBV19
CASSQGRSNQPQHF,TGTGCCAGCTCCCAGGGCCGTAGCAATCAGCCCCAGCATTTT,NA,NA,14,TRBJ1-5,TRBV18
CASSATGTNTEAFF,TGTGCCAGCTCGGCTACAGGGACCAACACTGAAGCTTTCTTT,NA,NA,14,TRBJ1-1,TRBV18
CASSETLRNEQFF,TGTGCCAGCAGTGAAACCCTCAGGAATGAGCAGTTCTTC,NA,NA,13,TRBJ2-1,TRBV2
CASSLWGRSQETQYF,TGTGCCAGCAGTTTATGGGGCAGATCCCAAGAGACCCAGTACTTC,NA,NA,15,TRBJ2-5,TRBV28
CASSQSSAGGTDTQYF,TGTGCCAGCAGCCAATCGTCAGCGGGAGGCACAGATACGCAGTATTTT,NA,TRBD2,16,TRBJ2-3,TRBV4-2
CASSIDQGVYGYTF,TGTGCCAGTAGTATTGATCAGGGTGTCTATGGCTACACCTTC,NA,NA,14,TRBJ1-2,TRBV19
CASSYQVTEAFF,TGTGCCAGCAGTTATCAGGTCACTGAAGCTTTCTTT,NA,NA,12,TRBJ1-1,TRBV12-3/TRBV12-4
CASSHNARGTEAFF,TGCGCCAGCAGCCACAACGCCCGGGGCACTGAAGCTTTCTTT,NA,NA,14,TRBJ1-1,TRBV4-1
CAWMSNNSPLHF,TGTGCCTGGATGTCTAATAATTCACCCCTCCACTTT,NA,NA,12,TRBJ1-6,TRBV30
CASRPLGGGSPLHF,TGTGCCAGCAGACCCCTGGGGGGAGGTTCACCCCTCCACTTT,NA,NA,14,TRBJ1-6,TRBV25-1
CATSDPGTENYGYTF,TGTGCCACCAGTGACCCCGGGACAGAGAACTATGGCTACACCTTC,NA,TRBD1,15,TRBJ1-2,TRBV24-1
CASSQDPRGQFEKLFF,TGCGCCAGCAGCCAAGACCCCCGGGGACAGTTTGAAAAACTGTTTTTT,once,TRBD1,16,TRBJ1-4,TRBV4-3
CASSLNLYREKLFF,TGTGCCAGCAGTTTGAACCTTTACCGCGAAAAACTGTTTTTT,NA,NA,14,TRBJ1-4,TRBV27
CASSRRDLQETQYF,TGCGCCAGCAGCCGGAGAGACCTCCAAGAGACCCAGTACTTC,NA,NA,14,TRBJ2-5,TRBV5-1
CASSQEQALRPDDTQYF,TGCGCCAGCAGCCAAGAACAAGCTTTGAGACCCGATGATACGCAGTATTTT,NA,NA,17,TRBJ2-3,TRBV4-1
CASSYPGGAVQPQHF,TGTGCCAGCAGTTACCCGGGGGGCGCGGTTCAGCCCCAGCATTTT,NA,NA,15,TRBJ1-5,TRBV6-5
CASSGQVNEQYF,TGTGCCAGCAGTGGACAGGTAAACGAGCAGTACTTC,once,NA,12,TRBJ2-7,TRBV2
CAYSLIGNEQFF,TGTGCCTACTCTTTGATCGGGAATGAGCAGTTCTTC,NA,NA,12,TRBJ2-1,TRBV10-3
CASSLEVETQYF,TGTGCCAGCAGCTTAGAGGTGGAGACCCAGTACTTC,NA,NA,12,TRBJ2-5,TRBV11-2
CASSQARGPTEAFF,TGTGCCAGCAGCCAAGCGAGGGGTCCCACTGAAGCTTTCTTT,NA,NA,14,TRBJ1-1,TRBV4-2
CASSWAGLTDTQYF,TGTGCCAGCAGTTGGGCAGGTCTCACAGATACGCAGTATTTT,once,NA,14,TRBJ2-3,TRBV27
CAWSPGRGHTEAFF,TGTGCCTGGAGTCCTGGGCGGGGACACACTGAAGCTTTCTTT,NA,NA,14,TRBJ1-1,TRBV30
CASSQHLGGSRDEQFF,TGTGCCAGCAGCCAGCATTTAGGCGGGAGTCGAGATGAGCAGTTCTTC,NA,TRBD2,16,TRBJ2-1,TRBV13
CASSLARGWGSGNTIYF,TGTGCCAGCAGCTTGGCCCGTGGGTGGGGCTCTGGAAACACCATATATTTT,NA,NA,17,TRBJ1-3,TRBV5-6
CASSISTGGSGNEQFF,TGTGCCAGCAGCATCTCCACAGGGGGCAGTGGCAATGAGCAGTTCTTC,NA,TRBD1,16,TRBJ2-1,TRBV7-8
CASSLLAGAETQYF,TGTGCCAGCAGCTTACTAGCGGGGGCGGAGACCCAGTACTTC,once,TRBD2,14,TRBJ2-5,TRBV7-2
CASSIVRGGLNEQFF,TGTGCCAGTAGTATCGTGCGGGGGGGCCTCAATGAGCAGTTCTTC,NA,TRBD2,15,TRBJ2-1,TRBV19